The present TCR beta chain was sequenced within a study of OX40 agonist ivuxolimab in advanced cancers. Study at large: Among those treated, three patients had partial responses, one with hepatocellular carcinoma and two with cutaneous melanoma.

Data came from immunoSEQ multiplex PCR; TCRdb stores just in-frame clones and leaves some out. The sample consists of over 25,000 clones, approximately 84% of them appearing once. With regard to this clone: What it binds is not known.

The germline gives CDR1 MGHDK, CDR2 SYGVNS. CDR3 length equals 17 residues. After removal of 1 base from V and 6 bases from J, the junction contained 10 bases not matched to a gene. Notes on the study in general: Expanded clones were, on average, more numerous in CD8+ T cells than in CD4+.

The gene calls are TRBV25-1 and TRBJ2-1; 9 bases line up with TRBD2. The source was CD4+ or CD8+ T cells sorted from blood, collected in a trial of the OX40 agonist ivuxolimab. The receptor's source is an adult with an advanced solid tumor such as melanoma, head and neck, liver or kidney cancer. The CDR3 DNA reads TGTGCCAGCAGTGAATGGATAGTCCTAGCGGGACGCAATGAGCAGTTCTTC. Protein: CASSEWIVLAGRNEQFF.